These 22 T cell receptor beta chains were all obtained from the same sample, sequenced in a study of T cells in tumors after PD-1 blockade. The table came from immunoSEQ multiplex PCR; TCRdb's copy has only in-frame clones and leaves some out. The table includes 20,000 to 25,000 clones, just under 80% detected once. Sequenced material: PBMCs, taken before anti-PD-1 treatment. The receptors derive from a human donor with basal cell carcinoma.

This clone came up a few times. This chain links TRBV5-1 with TRBJ2-5, with D tentatively TRBD1 or TRBD2 (5 bases each). Trimming pared 0 bases from V and 3 bases from J, leaving 9 bases between. Germline CDR1 and CDR2: SGHRS and YFSETQ. The CDR3 spans 14 residues. As DNA, the CDR3 is TGCGCCAGCAGCTTGGAGCAGGGAGAAGAGACCCAGTACTTC. Its translation is CASSLEQGEETQYF.

The rearrangement links TRBV6-6 to TRBJ2-7, with 9 bases aligning to TRBD1. The CDR3 extends over 17 amino acids. Germline V lookup: CDR1 MNHNY, CDR2 SVGAGI (reference sequence). V trimming: 5 bases; J trimming: 0 bases; junction bases outside the gene matches: 11. As DNA, the CDR3 is TGTGCCAGCAGTGGATCCCGGGGACAGGGATACTCCTACGAGCAGTACTTC. It translates to CASSGSRGQGYSYEQYF.

V is TRBV21-1 and J is TRBJ2-5. TRBV21-1 counts as a pseudogene. This CDR3 comprises 16 residues. The CDR3 region is CASRTYRTSRSETQYF. The CDR3 DNA follows: TGTGCCAGTAGGACTTACAGGACTTCCCGGTCAGAGACCCAGTACTTC.

The V call is TRBV11-1, the J call TRBJ2-1; D remains ambiguous. CDR1 and CDR2 from the germline V gene are SGHAT and FQDESV (reference sequence). The germline V and J ends were trimmed by 5 bases and 4 bases, with 6 bases remaining between them. This CDR3 spans 12 amino acids. The CDR3 loop is CASSRRYNEQFF. In DNA form, the CDR3 reads TGTGCCAGCAGCCGACGATACAATGAGCAGTTCTTC.

The chain couples TRBV28 to TRBJ2-7, with a tentative D call TRBD1 (6 bases). Trimming removed 5 bases from V and 6 bases from J, with 14 bases in between. Germline CDR1 MDHEN, CDR2 SYDVKM. There are 13 residues in the CDR3. Here the CDR3 reads CASSNSGQIEQYF. DNA for the CDR3: TGTGCCAGCAGTAACTCTGGACAGATCGAGCAGTACTTC.

This clone was recorded a few times. The rearrangement joins TRBV4-3 to TRBJ2-1, with 10 bases identical to TRBD2. This CDR3 has 15 amino acids. Germline V gives CDR1 LGHNA, CDR2 YSLEER. Trimming at V came to 4 bases and at J to 3 bases, leaving 3 bases not matched to a gene. The DNA of the CDR3 is TGCGCCAGCAGCCCAGAGCGGGGGGGCTACAATGAGCAGTTCTTC. Translated: CASSPERGGYNEQFF.

CDR3 loop: CSAGRGGYEQYF. DNA for the CDR3: TGCAGCGCTGGGCGGGGGGGCTACGAGCAGTACTTC. This chain links TRBV29-1 with TRBJ2-7; 9 bases align to TRBD2. The CDR3 totals 12 residues. The V gene's germline CDR1 is SQVTM and CDR2 ANQGSEA. J was trimmed by 3 bases and V by 7 bases; bases with no gene match: 4.

The V and J genes are TRBV5-1 and TRBJ2-1; the match to TRBD1 covers 7 bases. V lost 3 bases and J lost 4; bases outside the gene matches: 1. The CDR3 sequence is 13 residues long. Germline V gene sequence: CDR1 SGHRS, CDR2 YFSETQ. In DNA, the CDR3 is TGCGCCAGCAGCTCGGACAGGTACAATGAGCAGTTCTTC. This translates into CASSSDRYNEQFF. Full variable domain (missing parts from reference TRBV5-1 and TRBJ2-1): KAGVTQTPRYLIKTRGQQVTLSCSPISGHRSVSWYQQTPGQGLQFLFEYFSETQRNKGNFPGRFSGRQFSNSRSEMNVSTLELGDSALYLCASSSDRYNEQFFGPGTRLTVL.

V gene TRBV19 combines with J gene TRBJ1-5; D unclear. Germline V lookup: CDR1 LNHDA, CDR2 SQIVND (reference sequence). The CDR3 is 12 amino acids. Trimming removed 3 bases at V and 6 bases at J, with 6 bases between. CDR3 sequence reads: CASSMTSQPQHF. The CDR3 nucleotides read TGTGCCAGTAGTATGACGAGTCAGCCCCAGCATTTT.

The V call is TRBV6-6, the J call TRBJ1-2; 7 bases line up with TRBD1. Germline values: CDR1 MNHNY, CDR2 SVGAGI (reference sequence). The V gene end was trimmed by 2 bases and the J gene end by 6 bases; junction bases not matched to a gene: 9. There are 15 residues in the CDR3. Here the CDR3 reads CASSYAGQEGDGYTF. The DNA of the CDR3 is TGTGCCAGCAGTTACGCCGGACAGGAAGGGGATGGCTACACCTTC.

The chain joins TRBV12-5 to TRBJ2-5; D remains ambiguous. Trimming took 5 bases from V and 5 from J, leaving 9 bases between them. The length of the CDR3 is 12 residues. Germline-derived CDR1 and CDR2 are LGHNT and FRNRAP. The CDR3 is CASGPRRETQYF. The CDR3 coding sequence is TGTGCTAGTGGTCCGCGTCGGGAGACCCAGTACTTC.

Here the CDR3 reads CSASIRMNTEAFF. Written as DNA, the CDR3 is TGCAGTGCTAGTATTAGAATGAACACTGAAGCTTTCTTT. The V and J genes are TRBV20-1 and TRBJ1-1, with D uncertain. Looked up from germline, CDR1 is DFQATT and CDR2 is SNEGSKA (reference sequence). This CDR3 comprises 13 residues. V gave up 3 bases and J gave up 0 bases, with 8 bases separating them.

The chain has TRBV15 and TRBJ1-4; D is perhaps TRBD1 (6 bases). Trimming removed 0 bases from V and 11 bases from J, with 31 bases in between. CDR1 is LNHNV and CDR2 is YYDKDF in the germline V gene (reference sequence). CDR3 length: 20 amino acids. The CDR3 region is CATSRDRTVPSTAPIGKLFF. The CDR3 bases are TGTGCCACCAGCAGAGATAGGACAGTTCCATCGACAGCGCCAATAGGGAAACTGTTTTTT.

This sequence joins TRBV2 and TRBJ2-3; unclear D gene. This CDR3 is built from 14 residues. The V and J ends lost 5 bases and 2 bases respectively, with 11 bases between them. Germline CDR1 is SNHLY and CDR2 is FYNNEI. The CDR3 region has the DNA TGTGCCAGCAGTCCGCTGGTGAACACAGATACGCAGTATTTT. It encodes CASSPLVNTDTQYF. The full variable domain, rest sourced from reference TRBV2 and TRBJ2-3, is EPEVTQTPSHQVTQMGQEVILRCVPISNHLYFYWYRQILGQKVEFLVSFYNNEISEKSEIFDDQFSVERPDGSNFTLKIRSTKLEDSAMYFCASSPLVNTDTQYFGPGTRLTVL.

The rearrangement joins TRBV28 to TRBJ2-7; D gene ambiguous. Germline CDR1 is MDHEN and CDR2 is SYDVKM. Trimming removed 10 bases at V and 1 base at J, with 17 bases between. This CDR3 contains 14 residues. CDR3 sequence: CATVGYSISYEQYF. The CDR3 DNA sequence: TGTGCCACCGTGGGATACAGCATTTCCTACGAGCAGTACTTC.

This chain connects TRBV7-9 to TRBJ2-2; 12 positions agree with TRBD2. There are 16 residues in the CDR3. Germline loops: CDR1 SEHNR, CDR2 FQNEAQ (reference sequence). Trimming removed 5 bases from V and 7 bases from J; junction bases left unmatched: 8. The CDR3 reads CASSPSGRAKGGELFF. CDR3 bases: TGTGCCAGCAGCCCTAGCGGGAGGGCCAAAGGCGGGGAGCTGTTTTTT.

The rearrangement uses TRBV4-3 and TRBJ2-2, with TRBD2 matching 9 bases. CDR1 and CDR2 (germline): LGHNA, YSLEER. The CDR3 contains 16 residues. The J segment lost 6 bases and the V segment lost 0 bases, leaving 5 bases of the junction unmatched. Here the CDR3 reads CASSQDTAGGAGELFF. The CDR3 nucleotides read TGCGCCAGCAGCCAAGATACAGCGGGGGGTGCCGGGGAGCTGTTTTTT.

The gene calls are TRBV3-1 (or the pseudogene TRBV3-2) and TRBJ1-2; D remains unclear. V lost 3 bases and J lost 6, with 17 bases in between. The CDR3 length is 15 residues. CDR1 and CDR2 from the germline V gene are LGHDT and YNNKEL (reference sequence). The CDR3 sequence: CASSHTAPPSDGYTF. The DNA of the CDR3 is TGTGCCAGCAGCCACACCGCCCCTCCTTCGGATGGCTACACCTTC.

V is TRBV24-1 and J is TRBJ2-7; 9 bases are shared with TRBD1. Unmatched junction bases numbered 5, after V lost 0 bases and J lost 3 bases. The V gene's germline CDR1 is KGHDR and CDR2 SFDVKD. This CDR3 spans 16 amino acids. For the CDR3, the DNA is TGTGCCACCAGTGATTTGAACAGGGGGCTGGTCTACGAGCAGTACTTC. It yields the protein CATSDLNRGLVYEQYF.

This clone was detected only once. The genes are TRBV20-1 and TRBJ1-2; D unclear. Between the trimmed V and J ends, which lost 3 bases and 0 bases, there was a span of 20 bases. The germline CDR1 and CDR2 sequences are DFQATT and SNEGSKA (reference sequence). CDR3 length equals 17 residues. CDR3 in amino acids: CSASEFARSSTNYGYTF. For the CDR3, the DNA is TGCAGTGCTAGTGAGTTTGCCCGCTCATCTACTAACTATGGCTACACCTTC.

This sequence joins TRBV5-1 and TRBJ2-1, with TRBD2 matching 7 bases. V gave up 0 bases and J gave up 8 bases; unmatched junction bases: 5. This CDR3 spans 14 amino acids. Germline CDR1 is SGHRS and CDR2 is YFSETQ. In nucleotides, the CDR3 is TGCGCCAGCAGCTTGGGCGGGAGCGGCTATGAGCAGTTCTTC. Protein: CASSLGGSGYEQFF.

This chain uses TRBV7-2 with TRBJ1-2; TRBD1 agrees at 8 bases. CDR1 and CDR2 (germline): SGHTA, FQGNSA. V lost 5 bases, J lost 7 bases, and 6 bases stayed unmatched. The CDR3 totals 13 residues. CDR3 sequence reads: CASSTRGRSGYTF. CDR3 DNA sequence: TGTGCCAGCAGCACCAGGGGGCGCTCTGGCTACACCTTC.